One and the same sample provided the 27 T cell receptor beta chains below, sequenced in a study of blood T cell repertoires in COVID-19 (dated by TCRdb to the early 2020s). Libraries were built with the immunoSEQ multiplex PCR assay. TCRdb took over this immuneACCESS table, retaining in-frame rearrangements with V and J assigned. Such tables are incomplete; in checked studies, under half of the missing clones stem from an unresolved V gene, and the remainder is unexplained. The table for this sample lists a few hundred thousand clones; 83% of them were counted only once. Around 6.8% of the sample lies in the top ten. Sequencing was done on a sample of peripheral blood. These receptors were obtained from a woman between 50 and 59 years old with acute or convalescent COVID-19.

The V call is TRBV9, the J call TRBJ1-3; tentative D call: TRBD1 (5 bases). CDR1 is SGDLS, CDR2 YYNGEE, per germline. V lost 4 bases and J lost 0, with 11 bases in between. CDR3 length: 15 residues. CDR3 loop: CASSYRDSSGNTIYF. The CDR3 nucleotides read TGTGCCAGCAGCTATCGGGACTCCTCTGGAAACACCATATATTTT.

In nucleotides, the CDR3 is TGTGCCAGTAGCGCGGGAACAGACGCCTACGAGCAGTACTTC. This codes for CASSAGTDAYEQYF. The rearrangement joins TRBV19 to TRBJ2-7, with a weak D call TRBD2 (6 bases). The V end lost 6 bases, the J end lost 2 bases, and 14 bases lay between the germline ends. Germline assignment: CDR1 LNHDA and CDR2 SQIVND (reference sequence). The CDR3 runs to 14 residues.

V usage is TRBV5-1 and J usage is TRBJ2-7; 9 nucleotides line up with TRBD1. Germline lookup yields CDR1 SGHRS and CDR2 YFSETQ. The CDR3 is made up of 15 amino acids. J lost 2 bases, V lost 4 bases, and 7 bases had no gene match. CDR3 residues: CASSGGTGFTYEQYF. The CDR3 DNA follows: TGCGCCAGCAGCGGGGGGACAGGGTTCACCTACGAGCAGTACTTC.

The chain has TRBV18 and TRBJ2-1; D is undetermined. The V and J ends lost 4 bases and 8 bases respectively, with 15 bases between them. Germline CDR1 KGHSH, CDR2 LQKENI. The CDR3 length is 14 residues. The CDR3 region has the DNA TGTGCCAGCTCACTGGCCTGGAGATTGGATGAGCAGTTCTTC. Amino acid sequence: CASSLAWRLDEQFF.

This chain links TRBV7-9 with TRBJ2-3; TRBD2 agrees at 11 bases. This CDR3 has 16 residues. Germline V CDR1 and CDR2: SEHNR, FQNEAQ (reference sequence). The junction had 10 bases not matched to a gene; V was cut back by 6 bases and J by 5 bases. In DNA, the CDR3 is TGTGCCAGCAGAAAATTAGCGGGGGGGCAGGTAGATACGCAGTATTTT. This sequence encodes CASRKLAGGQVDTQYF.

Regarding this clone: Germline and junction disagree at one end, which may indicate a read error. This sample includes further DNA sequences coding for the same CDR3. CDR3 sequence (DNA): TGCGCCAGCAGTAACCCAGGGGGCTTCTACGAGCAGTACTTC. This translates into CASSNPGGFYEQYF. The chain couples TRBV28 to TRBJ2-7; 8 bases agree with TRBD1. The CDR3 runs to 14 residues. Germline CDR1 reads MDHEN; CDR2 reads SYDVKM.

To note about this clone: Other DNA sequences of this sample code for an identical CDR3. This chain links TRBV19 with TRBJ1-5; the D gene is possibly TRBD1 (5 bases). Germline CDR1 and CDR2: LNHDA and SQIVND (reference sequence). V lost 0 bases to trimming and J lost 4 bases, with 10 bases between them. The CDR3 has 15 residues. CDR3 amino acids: CASSIDRGGNQPQHF. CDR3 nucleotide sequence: TGTGCCAGTAGTATAGATCGGGGGGGAAATCAGCCCCAGCATTTT.

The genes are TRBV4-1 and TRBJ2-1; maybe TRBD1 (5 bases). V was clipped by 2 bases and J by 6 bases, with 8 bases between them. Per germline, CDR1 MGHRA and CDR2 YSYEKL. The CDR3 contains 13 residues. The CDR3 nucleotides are TGCGCCAGCAGCCAATGGGGCGGCAATGAGCAGTTCTTC. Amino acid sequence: CASSQWGGNEQFF.

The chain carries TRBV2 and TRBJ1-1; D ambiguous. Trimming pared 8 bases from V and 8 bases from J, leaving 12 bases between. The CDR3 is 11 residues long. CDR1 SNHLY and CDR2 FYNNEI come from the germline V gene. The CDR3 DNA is TGTGCCAGCGGCGAGGGTTTGGAAGCTTTCTTT. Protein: CASGEGLEAFF. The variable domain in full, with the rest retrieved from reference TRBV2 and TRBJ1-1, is EPEVTQTPSHQVTQMGQEVILRCVPISNHLYFYWYRQILGQKVEFLVSFYNNEISEKSEIFDDQFSVERPDGSNFTLKIRSTKLEDSAMYFCASGEGLEAFFGQGTRLTVV.

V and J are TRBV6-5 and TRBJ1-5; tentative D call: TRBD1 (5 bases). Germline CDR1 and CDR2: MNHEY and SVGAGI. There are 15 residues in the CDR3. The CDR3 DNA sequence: TGTGCTTGTGGCCGGGGTCGGGGGAGCAATCAGCCCCAGCATTTT. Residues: CACGRGRGSNQPQHF.

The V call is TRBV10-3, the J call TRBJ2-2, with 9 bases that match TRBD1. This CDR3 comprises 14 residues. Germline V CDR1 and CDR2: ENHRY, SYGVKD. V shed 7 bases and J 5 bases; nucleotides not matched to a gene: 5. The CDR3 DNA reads TGTGCCATCAAAACAGGGGGCAGAACCGGGGAGCTGTTTTTT. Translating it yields CAIKTGGRTGELFF.

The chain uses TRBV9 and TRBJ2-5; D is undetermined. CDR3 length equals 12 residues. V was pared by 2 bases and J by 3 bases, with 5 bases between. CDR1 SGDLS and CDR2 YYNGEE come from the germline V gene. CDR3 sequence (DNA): TGTGCCAGCAGCGTGCCGGAAGAGACCCAGTACTTC. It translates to CASSVPEETQYF.

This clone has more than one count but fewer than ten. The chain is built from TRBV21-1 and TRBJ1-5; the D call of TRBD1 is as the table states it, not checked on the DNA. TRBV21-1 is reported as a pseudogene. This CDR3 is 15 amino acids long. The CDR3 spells CASSLDRGQSQPQHF. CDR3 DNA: TGTGCCAGCAGCCTGGACAGGGGCCAATCACAGCCCCAGCATTTT.

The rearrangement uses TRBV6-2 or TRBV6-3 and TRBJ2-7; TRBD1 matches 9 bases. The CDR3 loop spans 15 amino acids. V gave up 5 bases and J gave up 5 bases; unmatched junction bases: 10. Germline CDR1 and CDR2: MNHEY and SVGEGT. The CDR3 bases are TGTGCCAGCAGTCCCCGACAGGGGGTAGCCCACGAGCAGTACTTC. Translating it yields CASSPRQGVAHEQYF.

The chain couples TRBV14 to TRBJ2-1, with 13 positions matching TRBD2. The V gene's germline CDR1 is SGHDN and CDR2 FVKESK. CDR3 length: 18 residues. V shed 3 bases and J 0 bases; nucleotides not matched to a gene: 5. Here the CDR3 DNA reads TGTGCCAGCAGCCAGGGACTAGCGGGACTTGGCTCCTACAATGAGCAGTTCTTC. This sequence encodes CASSQGLAGLGSYNEQFF.

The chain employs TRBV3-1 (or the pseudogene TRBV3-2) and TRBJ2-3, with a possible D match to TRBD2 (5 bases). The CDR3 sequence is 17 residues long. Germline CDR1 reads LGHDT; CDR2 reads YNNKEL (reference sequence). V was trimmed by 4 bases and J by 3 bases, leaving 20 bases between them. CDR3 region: CASSPRPLGAGTDTQYF. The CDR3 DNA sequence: TGTGCCAGCAGCCCTCGGCCGCTGGGAGCAGGTACAGATACGCAGTATTTT.

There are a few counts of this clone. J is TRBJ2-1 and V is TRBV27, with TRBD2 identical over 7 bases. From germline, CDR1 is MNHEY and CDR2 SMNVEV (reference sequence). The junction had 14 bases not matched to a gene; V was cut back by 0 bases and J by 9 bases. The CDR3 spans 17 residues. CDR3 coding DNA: TGTGCCAGCAGTTTATCACCTAGCGGTCAAAGAGTAGGTGAGCAGTTCTTC. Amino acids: CASSLSPSGQRVGEQFF.

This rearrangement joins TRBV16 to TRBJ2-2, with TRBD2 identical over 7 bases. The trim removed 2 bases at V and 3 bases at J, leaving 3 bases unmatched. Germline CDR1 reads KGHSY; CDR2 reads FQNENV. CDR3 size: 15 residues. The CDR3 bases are TGTGCCAGCAGCCAAGAGCGGGGCGACACCGGGGAGCTGTTTTTT. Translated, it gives CASSQERGDTGELFF.

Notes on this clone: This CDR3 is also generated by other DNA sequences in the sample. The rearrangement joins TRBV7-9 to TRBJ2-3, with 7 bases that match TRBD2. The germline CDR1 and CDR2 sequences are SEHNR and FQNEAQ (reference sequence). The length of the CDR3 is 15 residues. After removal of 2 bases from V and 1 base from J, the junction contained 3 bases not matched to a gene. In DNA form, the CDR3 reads TGTGCCAGCAGCTTATCTGGGAGGGGCACAGATACGCAGTATTTT. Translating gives CASSLSGRGTDTQYF. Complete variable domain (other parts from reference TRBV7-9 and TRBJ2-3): DTGVSQNPRHKITKRGQNVTFRCDPISEHNRLYWYRQTLGQGPEFLTYFQNEAQLEKSRLLSDRFSAERPKGSFSTLEIQRTEQGDSAMYLCASSLSGRGTDTQYFGPGTRLTVL.

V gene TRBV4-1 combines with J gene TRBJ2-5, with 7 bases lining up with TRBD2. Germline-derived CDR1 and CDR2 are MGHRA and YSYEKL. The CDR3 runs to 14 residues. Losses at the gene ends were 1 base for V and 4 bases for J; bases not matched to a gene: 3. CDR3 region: CASSQGGSAETQYF. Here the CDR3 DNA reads TGCGCCAGCAGCCAAGGCGGGAGTGCAGAGACCCAGTACTTC.

The chain's CDR3 is CASSVDRGRNTGELFF. DNA for the CDR3: TGTGCCAGCAGCGTAGACAGGGGACGGAACACCGGGGAGCTGTTTTTT. The rearrangement uses TRBV7-9 and TRBJ2-2, with TRBD1 matching over 8 bases. The V gene's germline CDR1 is SEHNR and CDR2 FQNEAQ (reference sequence). V shed 5 bases, J shed 1 base, and the junction held 6 bases outside the gene matches. CDR3 length equals 16 residues.

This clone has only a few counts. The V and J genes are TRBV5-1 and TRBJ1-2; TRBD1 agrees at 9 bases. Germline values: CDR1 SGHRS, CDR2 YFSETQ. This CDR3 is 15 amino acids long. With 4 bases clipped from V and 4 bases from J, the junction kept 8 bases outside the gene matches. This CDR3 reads CASSPGGQGGYGYTF. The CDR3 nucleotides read TGCGCCAGCAGCCCCGGGGGACAGGGAGGCTATGGCTACACCTTC. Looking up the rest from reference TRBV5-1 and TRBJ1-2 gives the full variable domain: KAGVTQTPRYLIKTRGQQVTLSCSPISGHRSVSWYQQTPGQGLQFLFEYFSETQRNKGNFPGRFSGRQFSNSRSEMNVSTLELGDSALYLCASSPGGQGGYGYTFGSGTRLTVV.

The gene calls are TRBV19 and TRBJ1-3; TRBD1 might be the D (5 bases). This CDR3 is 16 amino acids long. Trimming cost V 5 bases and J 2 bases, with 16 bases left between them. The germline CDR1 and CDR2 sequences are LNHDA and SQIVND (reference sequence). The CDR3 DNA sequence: TGTGCCAGTAGTCTAACGACCCCGGGGGCTGGAAACACCATATATTTT. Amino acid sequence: CASSLTTPGAGNTIYF.

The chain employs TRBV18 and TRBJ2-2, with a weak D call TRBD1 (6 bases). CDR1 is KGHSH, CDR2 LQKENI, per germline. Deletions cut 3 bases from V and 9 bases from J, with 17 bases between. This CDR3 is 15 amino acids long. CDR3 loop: CASSPPQGGARELFF. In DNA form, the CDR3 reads TGTGCCAGCTCACCGCCTCAAGGGGGTGCCAGGGAGCTGTTTTTT. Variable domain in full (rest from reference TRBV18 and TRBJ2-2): NAGVMQNPRHLVRRRGQEARLRCSPMKGHSHVYWYRQLPEEGLKFMVYLQKENIIDESGMPKERFSAEFPKEGPSILRIQQVVRGDSAAYFCASSPPQGGARELFFGEGSRLTVL.

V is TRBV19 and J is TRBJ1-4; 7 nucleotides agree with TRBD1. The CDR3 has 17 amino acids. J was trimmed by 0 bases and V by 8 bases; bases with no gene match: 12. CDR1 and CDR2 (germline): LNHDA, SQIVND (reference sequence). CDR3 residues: CASAGPGQATTNEKLFF. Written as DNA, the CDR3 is TGTGCCAGTGCTGGGCCAGGACAGGCCACAACTAATGAAAAACTGTTTTTT.

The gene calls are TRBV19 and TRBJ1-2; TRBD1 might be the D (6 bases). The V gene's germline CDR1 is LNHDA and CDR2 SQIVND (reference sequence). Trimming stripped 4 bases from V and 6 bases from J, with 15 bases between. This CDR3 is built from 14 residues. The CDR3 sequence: CASSRRGGPDGYTF. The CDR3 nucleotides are TGTGCCAGTAGTAGGAGGGGGGGGCCGGATGGCTACACCTTC.

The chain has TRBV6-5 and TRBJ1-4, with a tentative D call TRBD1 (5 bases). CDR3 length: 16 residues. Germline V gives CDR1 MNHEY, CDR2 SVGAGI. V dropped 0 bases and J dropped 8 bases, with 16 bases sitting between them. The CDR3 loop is CASSYSATAPSEKLFF. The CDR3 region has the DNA TGTGCCAGCAGTTACTCTGCGACAGCGCCGAGCGAAAAACTGTTTTTT.